The 15 T cell receptor beta chains listed next were all sequenced from one sample in a study of cytomegalovirus exposure and HLA in healthy donors. Primers: 60 Vbeta forward and 13 Jbeta reverse. The repertoire was sequenced with immunoSEQ multiplex PCR; TCRdb's copy has only in-frame clones and lacks some. This sample has roughly 200,000 clones; around 87% occur once, and the top ten carry around 0.99%. Sequencing was carried out using PBMCs. The receptors originated from a boy between 2 and 15 years old in good health and CMV-seronegative.

This clone showed up just a few times. The chain's CDR3 is CASSGERRAYEQYF. CDR3 nucleotides: TGTGCCAGCAGCGGAGAACGCAGGGCTTACGAGCAGTACTTC. This chain uses TRBV5-4 with TRBJ2-7; a weak D match, TRBD1 (5 bases). V dropped 4 bases and J dropped 4 bases, with 15 bases sitting between them. Germline V gives CDR1 SGHNT, CDR2 YYREEE (reference sequence). The CDR3 covers 14 residues.

This rearrangement joins TRBV6-5 to TRBJ1-2; the D gene is possibly TRBD1 (6 bases). Per the germline V gene, CDR1 is MNHEY and CDR2 is SVGAGI. Trimming took off 2 bases at V and 8 bases at J, with 12 bases between the two ends. This CDR3 comprises 13 residues. The CDR3 region is CASSYPQGRGYTF. The CDR3 DNA reads as TGTGCCAGCAGTTACCCGCAGGGGAGAGGCTACACCTTC.

The J gene is TRBJ2-3, the V gene TRBV19; TRBD1 agrees at 7 bases. CDR1 LNHDA and CDR2 SQIVND come from the germline V gene (reference sequence). The CDR3 has 17 residues. Losses at the gene ends were 4 bases for V and 4 bases for J; bases not matched to a gene: 14. As DNA, the CDR3 is TGTGCCAGTAGTACTTATATGACAGGGCGGACGGCAGATACGCAGTATTTT. It encodes CASSTYMTGRTADTQYF. Full variable domain (remainder filled in from reference TRBV19 and TRBJ2-3): DGGITQSPKYLFRKEGQNVTLSCEQNLNHDAMYWYRQDPGQGLRLIYYSQIVNDFQKGDIAEGYSVSREKKESFPLTVTSAQKNPTAFYLCASSTYMTGRTADTQYFGPGTRLTVL.

V and J are TRBV15 and TRBJ1-4; D call uncertain. The germline CDR1 and CDR2 sequences are LNHNV and YYDKDF (reference sequence). The CDR3 is made up of 15 amino acids. Trimming cost V 6 bases and J 3 bases, with 14 bases left between them. CDR3 nucleotide sequence: TGTGCCACCAGAAACCCTAGGCCCTCTAATGAAAAACTGTTTTTT. It is translated as CATRNPRPSNEKLFF. The full variable domain, in which reference TRBV15 and TRBJ1-4 provide the parts outside the CDR3, is DAMVIQNPRYQVTQFGKPVTLSCSQTLNHNVMYWYQQKSSQAPKLLFHYYDKDFNNEADTPDNFQSRRPNTSFCFLDIRSPGLGDTAMYLCATRNPRPSNEKLFFGSGTQLSVL.

This clone was recorded once. The chain couples TRBV27 to TRBJ2-1; tentative D call: TRBD2 (5 bases). The length of the CDR3 is 16 residues. The V gene lost 2 bases and the J gene lost 9 bases, with 20 bases spanning the gap. Germline V CDR1 and CDR2: MNHEY, SMNVEV (reference sequence). CDR3 in amino acids: CASSLEGVRLRSEQFF. DNA for the CDR3: TGTGCCAGCAGTTTAGAGGGAGTACGGTTGAGGAGTGAGCAGTTCTTC.

In this sample, this clone turned up once. The chain is built from TRBV30 and TRBJ1-2, with D tentatively TRBD1 (5 bases). Germline CDR1 reads GTSNPN; CDR2 reads SVGIG (reference sequence). The CDR3 consists of 10 residues. V dropped 5 bases and J dropped 8 bases, with 9 bases sitting between them. The CDR3 region has the DNA TGTGCCTGGTGGTGGGGCGGCTACACCTTC. This gives the protein CAWWWGGYTF.

J is TRBJ1-5 and V is TRBV7-9; TRBD1 is a possible D gene (5 bases). Looked up from germline, CDR1 is SEHNR and CDR2 is FQNEAQ (reference sequence). Trimming cost V 6 bases and J 5 bases, with 29 bases left between them. This CDR3 spans 19 amino acids. CDR3 sequence reads: CASSRKEGNGYRADQPQHF. Written as DNA, the CDR3 is TGTGCCAGCAGTCGTAAGGAGGGGAATGGGTATAGGGCCGATCAGCCCCAGCATTTT.

The chain recombines TRBV30 with TRBJ1-5, with a weak D call TRBD1 (6 bases). The V end lost 0 bases, the J end lost 1 base, and 22 bases lay between the germline ends. CDR1 and CDR2 (germline): GTSNPN, SVGIG (reference sequence). The CDR3 is 19 residues long. CDR3 DNA sequence: TGTGCCTGGAGTGTAGGAATGGGGGGGCGCAGGAGGAGCAATCAGCCCCAGCATTTT. Protein: CAWSVGMGGRRRSNQPQHF.

The chain uses TRBV2 and TRBJ1-1, with TRBD1 matching over 8 bases. Germline trimming cut 3 bases from V and 4 bases from J; bases unmatched to any gene: 10. Germline CDR1 reads SNHLY; CDR2 reads FYNNEI. The CDR3 is 16 residues long. Written as DNA, the CDR3 is TGTGCCAGCAGTGACCCCGGGACAGGAGATATCACTGAAGCTTTCTTT. It yields the protein CASSDPGTGDITEAFF. The whole variable domain, filled in from reference TRBV2 and TRBJ1-1, reads EPEVTQTPSHQVTQMGQEVILRCVPISNHLYFYWYRQILGQKVEFLVSFYNNEISEKSEIFDDQFSVERPDGSNFTLKIRSTKLEDSAMYFCASSDPGTGDITEAFFGQGTRLTVV.

The chain has TRBV4-1 and TRBJ2-4; possible D gene TRBD2, 6 bases. V shed 1 base and J shed 3 bases, with 13 bases lying between them. The CDR3 has 16 residues. Germline CDR1 reads MGHRA; CDR2 reads YSYEKL. CDR3 nucleotides: TGCGCCAGCAGCCAAGTTATCGGGAGAGGCAAAAACATTCAGTACTTC. Translation gives CASSQVIGRGKNIQYF.

As concerns this clone: At one boundary the junction diverges from the germline segment, which might be a read error. The V call is TRBV7-9, the J call TRBJ1-2; the D is unclear. The germline gives CDR1 SEHNR, CDR2 FQNEAQ (reference sequence). The CDR3 runs to 13 residues. CDR3 nucleotides: TGTTCCAGCAGCTTAGCCCTCGGGTGGGGCTACACCTTC. It translates to CSSSLALGWGYTF.

This chain joins TRBV19 and TRBJ1-4; D gene uncertain. CDR3 length: 16 amino acids. Trimming took off 5 bases at V and 0 bases at J, with 13 bases between the two ends. Germline V gene sequence: CDR1 LNHDA, CDR2 SQIVND (reference sequence). CDR3 loop: CASSLPRESTNEKLFF. The CDR3 bases are TGTGCCAGTAGTCTGCCTCGGGAGTCAACTAATGAAAAACTGTTTTTT.

This clone was picked up a small number of times. The genes are TRBV19 and TRBJ2-3; perhaps TRBD2 as D (6 bases). The V end lost 5 bases, the J end lost 2 bases, and 11 bases lay between the germline ends. There are 14 residues in the CDR3. The germline V gene has CDR1 LNHDA and CDR2 SQIVND (reference sequence). The CDR3 DNA sequence: TGTGCCAGTAGTCAAGGCGGGAACACAGATACGCAGTATTTT. It yields the protein CASSQGGNTDTQYF.

The J gene is TRBJ2-1, the V gene TRBV9; D remains ambiguous. The CDR3 contains 13 residues. Trimming removed 3 bases at V and 8 bases at J, with 12 bases between. CDR1 is SGDLS, CDR2 YYNGEE, per germline. CDR3 sequence (DNA): TGTGCCAGCAGCGGTGGCCCGGCGGATGAGCAGTTCTTC. It encodes CASSGGPADEQFF.

This chain joins TRBV18 and TRBJ2-3, with 9 bases matching TRBD1. Germline CDR1 is KGHSH and CDR2 is LQKENI. Losses at the gene ends were 3 bases for V and 4 bases for J; bases not matched to a gene: 5. This CDR3 has 15 amino acids. CDR3 in amino acids: CASSPRTGAPDTQYF. In DNA form, the CDR3 reads TGTGCCAGCTCACCCCGGACAGGGGCCCCAGATACGCAGTATTTT.